Below, 14 T cell receptor beta chains from the same sample are listed, as sequenced in a study of cytomegalovirus exposure and HLA in healthy donors (dated by TCRdb to about 2017). Library construction relied on the immunoSEQ multiplex PCR assay. The multiplex PCR relied on a mix of 60 forward primers for TCR Vbeta segments and 13 reverse primers for TCR Jbeta segments. TCRdb limited this immuneACCESS table to in-frame rearrangements with V and J called. A share of clones is missing; checked studies link under half to unresolved V genes, and the rest is unexplained. A total of about 150,000 clones appear in this sample, roughly 80% of them only once. 9.5% to 15% of the sample lies in the top ten. Sequencing used PBMCs. These receptors all come from a man younger than 45 in good health and CMV-seropositive.

V and J are TRBV4-2 and TRBJ2-7; TRBD2 matches 9 bases. This CDR3 region has 15 residues. CDR1 and CDR2 (germline): LGHNA, YNFKEQ. With V trimmed by 4 bases and J by 0 bases, 4 bases remained unmatched. The CDR3 reads CASSPISGSSYEQYF. CDR3 nucleotides: TGTGCCAGCAGCCCAATTAGCGGGAGCTCCTACGAGCAGTACTTC.

The chain links TRBV19 to TRBJ1-4; a weak D match, TRBD1 (6 bases). The V end was cut by 6 bases, the J end by 7 bases, with 15 bases between. This CDR3 has 14 amino acids. Germline assignment: CDR1 LNHDA and CDR2 SQIVND (reference sequence). The CDR3 nucleotides read TGTGCCAGTAGCCCGGGGGGGGCTGGTGAAAAACTGTTTTTT. It translates to CASSPGGAGEKLFF. Together with reference TRBV19 and TRBJ1-4, the CDR3 gives the full variable domain: DGGITQSPKYLFRKEGQNVTLSCEQNLNHDAMYWYRQDPGQGLRLIYYSQIVNDFQKGDIAEGYSVSREKKESFPLTVTSAQKNPTAFYLCASSPGGAGEKLFFGSGTQLSVL.

J is TRBJ1-5 and V is TRBV7-2, with D tentatively TRBD1 (5 bases). CDR1 and CDR2 (germline): SGHTA, FQGNSA. The CDR3 contains 15 residues. V was trimmed by 1 base and J by 7 bases, leaving 14 bases between them. CDR3 in DNA: TGTGCCAGCAGCTTAGTTGGGTCAGGGAACCAGCCCCAGCATTTT. Amino acids: CASSLVGSGNQPQHF.

The chain recombines TRBV28 with TRBJ2-3; a possible D gene is TRBD2 (6 bases). The CDR3 is made up of 13 amino acids. The V gene's germline CDR1 is MDHEN and CDR2 SYDVKM. Trimming stripped 4 bases from V and 4 bases from J, with 9 bases between. CDR3 region: CASSSGAADTQYF. CDR3 DNA: TGTGCCAGCAGTTCGGGAGCTGCAGATACGCAGTATTTT.

This sequence joins TRBV28 and TRBJ2-5, with no clear D. The J call is uncertain, as TRBJ2-7 better fits the DNA end. There are 14 residues in the CDR3. Germline lookup yields CDR1 MDHEN and CDR2 SYDVKM. As DNA, the CDR3 is TGTGCCAGCAGTCAGACACGGCCCGACTACGAGCAGTACTTC. Translating it yields CASSQTRPDYEQYF.

V gene TRBV27 combines with J gene TRBJ1-2, with D possibly TRBD1 on 6 matching bases. The CDR3 is 14 amino acids. CDR1 is MNHEY, CDR2 SMNVEV, per germline (reference sequence). V lost 0 bases, J lost 8 bases, and 13 bases lay in between. The CDR3 spells CASSLSFWGRGYTF. DNA of the CDR3: TGTGCCAGCAGTTTATCTTTTTGGGGGCGCGGCTACACCTTC.

V gene TRBV5-1 combines with J gene TRBJ2-7; 9 bases agree with TRBD1. The CDR3 covers 14 residues. Germline trimming cut 3 bases from V and 6 bases from J; bases unmatched to any gene: 7. Per germline, CDR1 SGHRS and CDR2 YFSETQ. In nucleotides, the CDR3 is TGCGCCAGCAGCTCCGGGACAGGGTCGGTCGAGCAGTACTTC. Residues: CASSSGTGSVEQYF.

This sequence joins TRBV5-4 and TRBJ1-4; D not resolved. This CDR3 is 15 amino acids long. With 4 bases removed from V and 7 bases from J, the gap between germline ends came to 17 bases. Germline V lookup: CDR1 SGHNT, CDR2 YYREEE (reference sequence). The CDR3 loop reads CASSLAGGLGEKLFF. In DNA form, the CDR3 reads TGTGCCAGCAGCCTCGCAGGTGGCCTGGGTGAAAAACTGTTTTTT.

This rearrangement joins TRBV19 to TRBJ1-1, with 8 bases lining up with TRBD1. Germline CDR1 LNHDA, CDR2 SQIVND (reference sequence). The CDR3 has 17 residues. V was pared by 5 bases and J by 1 base, with 12 bases of the junction left unmatched. The CDR3 spells CASSPGIGQGANTEAFF. In DNA form, the CDR3 reads TGTGCCAGTAGTCCGGGCATCGGACAGGGCGCGAACACTGAAGCTTTCTTT.

V gene TRBV2 combines with J gene TRBJ2-7; 10 positions agree with TRBD1. After removal of 4 bases from V and 6 bases from J, the junction contained 3 bases not matched to a gene. CDR1 is SNHLY and CDR2 is FYNNEI in the germline V gene. The CDR3 runs 13 residues. CDR3 bases: TGTGCCAGCAGTGGTGACAGGGGGCGCGAGCAGTACTTC. It codes for CASSGDRGREQYF.

The gene calls are TRBV29-1 and TRBJ2-1, with TRBD1 matching over 9 bases. Germline lookup yields CDR1 SQVTM and CDR2 ANQGSEA. V gave up 7 bases and J gave up 6 bases; unmatched junction bases: 10. The CDR3 is 14 residues long. CDR3 coding DNA: TGCAGCGGCCGACCGGGACAGGGATTCAATGAGCAGTTCTTC. This sequence encodes CSGRPGQGFNEQFF.

The CDR3 region is CASSNTRGTRRENTEAFF. The CDR3 DNA sequence: TGTGCCAGCAGCAACACAAGGGGTACCCGGCGGGAGAACACTGAAGCTTTCTTT. The chain links TRBV27 to TRBJ1-1; tentative D call: TRBD1 (5 bases). The V gene's germline CDR1 is MNHEY and CDR2 SMNVEV (reference sequence). Trimming pared 6 bases from V and 1 base from J, leaving 24 bases between. The CDR3 spans 18 residues.

The chain joins TRBV5-1 to TRBJ2-2, with TRBD2 identical over 9 bases. This CDR3 is 17 amino acids long. Per the germline V gene, CDR1 is SGHRS and CDR2 is YFSETQ. V was pared by 6 bases and J by 2 bases, with 11 bases of the junction left unmatched. CDR3 residues: CASTKPISGGNTGELFF. DNA for the CDR3: TGCGCCAGCACCAAACCGATTAGCGGGGGAAACACCGGGGAGCTGTTTTTT.

The chain recombines TRBV9 with TRBJ2-7; TRBD2 might be the D (6 bases). The V end was cut by 3 bases, the J end by 6 bases, with 16 bases between. The CDR3 consists of 14 residues. Germline assignment: CDR1 SGDLS and CDR2 YYNGEE. CDR3 in DNA: TGTGCCAGCAGCGCCGGGACTGGTGGGGGCGAGCAGTACTTC. Amino acid sequence: CASSAGTGGGEQYF.